The rows below give T cell receptor beta chains drawn from one sample of a study of early T cells in non-severe SARS-CoV-2 infection. TCRdb re-analysed the 5' RACE reads in MiXCR, keeping a single row per CDR3 protein. The sample consists of 60,000 to 70,000 distinct CDR3 sequences, 5.9% of them appearing once. Sequenced here: whole blood, sampled at baseline. All receptors derive from an adult who was a healthcare worker with PCR-confirmed SARS-CoV-2 infection or an uninfected control (not recorded which). CDR3s include the opening cysteine and the closing phenylalanine or tryptophan. The D gene is left open where the match is weak. The listing skips clone size in some rows; elsewhere it reads once, few, many or a size class.

j_call v_call d_call clone_size cdr3_aa cdr3_nt
TRBJ1-1 TRBV20-1 NA many CSDYTLKNTEAFF TGCAGTGACTACACACTTAAGAACACTGAAGCTTTCTTT
TRBJ2-1 TRBV29-1 NA many CSVTNPGYQNNEQFF TGCAGCGTTACGAATCCAGGGTATCAGAACAATGAGCAGTTCTTC
TRBJ1-1 TRBV18 NA many CASSPTALNTEAFF TGTGCCAGCTCACCGACAGCCTTGAACACTGAAGCTTTCTTT
TRBJ1-6 TRBV7-9 NA many CASSSLQGYSPLHF TGTGCCAGCAGCTCTTTACAGGGTTATTCACCCCTCCACTTT
TRBJ2-7 TRBV28 NA NA CATGGLAYEQYF TGTGCCACCGGGGGCTTAGCGTACGAGCAGTACTTC
TRBJ1-1 TRBV11-2 TRBD1 many CASSLRDSKGAFF TGTGCCAGCAGCTTAAGGGACAGCAAGGGGGCTTTCTTT
TRBJ1-2 TRBV3-1 NA many CASSQDSAYGYTF TGTGCCAGCAGCCAAGACTCGGCCTATGGCTACACCTTC
TRBJ2-3 TRBV9 TRBD2 NA CASSPGLANTDTQYF TGTGCCAGCAGCCCCGGACTAGCGAACACAGATACGCAGTATTTT
TRBJ1-1 TRBV20-1 NA NA CSAREGERVRNTEAFF TGCAGTGCTAGAGAGGGAGAGAGGGTCCGGAACACTGAAGCTTTCTTT
TRBJ2-7 TRBV27 TRBD2 many CASSLSPPGLVMNEQYF TGTGCCAGCAGTTTATCCCCCCCGGGACTAGTTATGAACGAGCAGTACTTC
TRBJ2-4 TRBV29-1 NA NA CSVKLGTDIQYF TGCAGCGTTAAATTGGGGACGGACATTCAGTACTTC
TRBJ2-5 TRBV7-9 NA many CASSFMGGQETQYF TGTGCCAGCAGCTTCATGGGCGGCCAAGAGACCCAGTACTTC
TRBJ2-3 TRBV20-1 TRBD2 NA CSAPGLAGGPEDTQYF TGCAGTGCTCCAGGACTAGCGGGAGGGCCTGAGGATACGCAGTATTTT
TRBJ2-1 TRBV7-6 TRBD2 many CASSLGGLAGVNEQFF TGTGCCAGCAGCTTAGGGGGACTAGCGGGAGTAAATGAGCAGTTCTTC
TRBJ2-6 TRBV29-1 TRBD1 NA CSAGTGSGANVLTF TGCAGCGCTGGGACAGGCTCTGGGGCCAACGTCCTGACTTTC